These 8 T cell receptor beta chains share one sample of origin, sequenced in a study of OX40 agonist ivuxolimab in advanced cancers. Profiled with immunoSEQ multiplex PCR; TCRdb holds only in-frame clones, not every one. The sample contains 20,000 or so clones, less than 85% of which appear only once. The sample in question was CD4+ or CD8+ T cells sorted from blood, obtained in a trial of the OX40 agonist ivuxolimab. The receptors originated from an adult with an advanced solid tumor such as melanoma, head and neck, liver or kidney cancer.

The gene calls are TRBV2 and TRBJ2-7, with D possibly matching TRBD1 (6 bases). In germline, CDR1 is SNHLY, CDR2 FYNNEI. The V and J ends lost 10 bases and 7 bases respectively, with 20 bases between them. The CDR3 length is 13 residues. CDR3 bases: TGTGCCAACCGGACAGTGGGGGTCGAAGAGCAGTACTTC. Amino acids: CANRTVGVEEQYF.

V gene TRBV5-8 combines with J gene TRBJ2-7; D possibly corresponds to TRBD1 (5 bases). Trimming removed 0 bases at V and 3 bases at J, with 7 bases between. The CDR3 extends over 13 amino acids. Germline CDR1 and CDR2: SGHTS and YDEGEE. The CDR3, as DNA: TGTGCCAGCAGCTTGGGACAGAACTACGAGCAGTACTTC. It specifies CASSLGQNYEQYF. The whole variable domain, remainder taken from reference TRBV5-8 and TRBJ2-7, is EAGVTQSPTHLIKTRGQQATLRCSPISGHTSVYWYQQALGLGLQFLLWYDEGEERNRGNFPPRFSGRQFPNYSSELNVNALELEDSALYLCASSLGQNYEQYFGPGTRLTVT.

The V gene is TRBV27, the J gene TRBJ2-7; no clear D. Trimming shortened V by 3 bases and J by 2 bases, and 8 bases separated the two germline ends. CDR1 is MNHEY and CDR2 is SMNVEV in the germline V gene (reference sequence). This CDR3 has 13 amino acids. The CDR3, as DNA: TGTGCCAGCAGTTTCGGTGTTGCCTACGAGCAGTACTTC. This sequence encodes CASSFGVAYEQYF.

The chain combines TRBV5-6 with TRBJ2-5; 7 nucleotides align to TRBD1. V gave up 0 bases and J gave up 4 bases; unmatched junction bases: 12. This CDR3 is built from 17 residues. Per germline, CDR1 SGHDT and CDR2 YYEEEE. CDR3 protein: CASSLGFVTGIRETQYF. As DNA, the CDR3 is TGTGCCAGCAGCTTGGGCTTTGTGACAGGGATTCGAGAGACCCAGTACTTC.

This chain uses TRBV9 with TRBJ1-5, with D possibly matching TRBD1 (5 bases). V dropped 0 bases and J dropped 4 bases, with 14 bases sitting between them. The CDR3 loop spans 16 amino acids. Germline assignment: CDR1 SGDLS and CDR2 YYNGEE. CDR3 bases: TGTGCCAGCAGCGTAGGGTCGCAGGGTACGAATCAGCCCCAGCATTTT. It is translated as CASSVGSQGTNQPQHF.

This clone has a handful of counts. The rearrangement uses TRBV29-1 and TRBJ2-7; D ambiguous. The germline V gene encodes CDR1 SQVTM and CDR2 ANQGSEA. Trimming removed 8 bases from V and 4 bases from J, with 15 bases in between. CDR3 length: 12 amino acids. The CDR3 DNA reads as TGCAGCTTTCAAGGTACGAGGTACGAGCAGTACTTC. Translating gives CSFQGTRYEQYF.

The chain combines TRBV10-2 with TRBJ1-1; D uncertain. CDR3 length: 11 amino acids. Between the trimmed V and J ends, which lost 7 bases and 4 bases, there was a span of 7 bases. CDR1 is WSHSY and CDR2 is SAAADI in the germline V gene. CDR3 nucleotide sequence: TGCGCCAGCAAAGCCGGCACTGAAGCTTTCTTT. Protein product: CASKAGTEAFF.

V usage is TRBV11-2 and J usage is TRBJ1-4; TRBD1 matches at 8 bases. Germline lookup yields CDR1 SGHAT and CDR2 FQNNGV. The trim removed 4 bases at V and 5 bases at J, leaving 9 bases unmatched. This CDR3 has 16 amino acids. The CDR3, as DNA: TGTGCCAGCAGCTCCGGACAGGGACAAATAAATGAAAAACTGTTTTTT. Translating gives CASSSGQGQINEKLFF.